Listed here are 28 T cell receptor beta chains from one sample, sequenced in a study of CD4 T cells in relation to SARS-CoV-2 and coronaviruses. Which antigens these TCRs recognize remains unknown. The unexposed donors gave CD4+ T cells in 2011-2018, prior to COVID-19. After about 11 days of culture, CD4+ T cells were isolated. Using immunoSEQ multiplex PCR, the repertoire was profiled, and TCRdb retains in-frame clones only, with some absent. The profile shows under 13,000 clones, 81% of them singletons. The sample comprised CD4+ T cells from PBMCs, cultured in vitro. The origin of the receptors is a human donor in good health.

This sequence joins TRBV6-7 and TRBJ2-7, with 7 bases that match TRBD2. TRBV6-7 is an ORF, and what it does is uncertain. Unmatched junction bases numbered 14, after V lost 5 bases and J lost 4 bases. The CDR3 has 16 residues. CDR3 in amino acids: CASSAPGAREIYEQYF. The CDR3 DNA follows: TGTGCCAGCAGTGCTCCCGGGGCGCGGGAGATTTACGAGCAGTACTTC.

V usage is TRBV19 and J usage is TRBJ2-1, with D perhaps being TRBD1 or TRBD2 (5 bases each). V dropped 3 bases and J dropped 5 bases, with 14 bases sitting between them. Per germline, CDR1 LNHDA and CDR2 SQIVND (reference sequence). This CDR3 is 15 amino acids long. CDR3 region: CASSITRDGDNEQFF. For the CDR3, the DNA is TGTGCCAGTAGTATCACCCGGGACGGGGACAATGAGCAGTTCTTC. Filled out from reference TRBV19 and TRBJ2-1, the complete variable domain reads DGGITQSPKYLFRKEGQNVTLSCEQNLNHDAMYWYRQDPGQGLRLIYYSQIVNDFQKGDIAEGYSVSREKKESFPLTVTSAQKNPTAFYLCASSITRDGDNEQFFGPGTRLTVL.

In nucleotides, the CDR3 is TGTGCCAGCAGCAGCAGAGCGGGAGAGGGGGGGGAGACCCAGTACTTC. It codes for CASSSRAGEGGETQYF. The chain is built from TRBV7-6 and TRBJ2-5, with TRBD2 identical over 8 bases. The CDR3 is made up of 16 amino acids. V shed 5 bases, J shed 5 bases, and the junction held 13 bases outside the gene matches. CDR1 is SGHVS and CDR2 is FNYEAQ in the germline V gene.

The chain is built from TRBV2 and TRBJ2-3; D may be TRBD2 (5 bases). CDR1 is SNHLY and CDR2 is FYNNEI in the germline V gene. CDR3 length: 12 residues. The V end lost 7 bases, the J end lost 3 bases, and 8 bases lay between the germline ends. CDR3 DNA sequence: TGTGCCAGCAAACGGAGGACAGATACGCAGTATTTT. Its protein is CASKRRTDTQYF.

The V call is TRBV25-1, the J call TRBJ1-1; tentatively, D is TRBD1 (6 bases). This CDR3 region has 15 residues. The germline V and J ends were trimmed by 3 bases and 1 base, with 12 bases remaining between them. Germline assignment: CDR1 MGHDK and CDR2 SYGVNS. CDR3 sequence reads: CASSDRGQGNTEAFF. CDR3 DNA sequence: TGTGCCAGCAGTGATCGGGGGCAGGGGAACACTGAAGCTTTCTTT.

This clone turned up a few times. The CDR3 is CASSLTSGGAYNEQFF. In DNA, the CDR3 is TGTGCCAGCAGCCTAACTAGCGGGGGGGCTTACAATGAGCAGTTCTTC. The gene calls are TRBV3-1 (or the pseudogene TRBV3-2) and TRBJ2-1, with TRBD2 matching over 13 bases. The germline V gene has CDR1 LGHDT and CDR2 YNNKEL (reference sequence). The CDR3 runs to 16 residues. J lost 4 bases, V lost 4 bases, and 4 bases had no gene match.

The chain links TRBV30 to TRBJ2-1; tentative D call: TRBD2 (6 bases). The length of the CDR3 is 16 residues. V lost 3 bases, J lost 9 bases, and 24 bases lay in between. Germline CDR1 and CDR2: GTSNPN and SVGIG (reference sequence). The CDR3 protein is CAWSPDVAAFWVEQFF. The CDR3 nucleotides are TGTGCCTGGAGCCCAGACGTAGCGGCGTTTTGGGTTGAGCAGTTCTTC.

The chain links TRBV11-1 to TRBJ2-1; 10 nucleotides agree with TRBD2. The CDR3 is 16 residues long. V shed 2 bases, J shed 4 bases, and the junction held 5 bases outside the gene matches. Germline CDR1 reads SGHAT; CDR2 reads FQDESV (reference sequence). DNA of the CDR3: TGTGCCAGCAGCTTACCTACTAGCGGGACTTACAATGAGCAGTTCTTC. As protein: CASSLPTSGTYNEQFF.

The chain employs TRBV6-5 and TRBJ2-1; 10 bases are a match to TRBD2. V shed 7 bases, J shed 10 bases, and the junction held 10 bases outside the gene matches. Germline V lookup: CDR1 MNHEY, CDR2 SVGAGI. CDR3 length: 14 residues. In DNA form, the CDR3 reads TGTGCCAGCATCCCCCAACTAGCGGGGAGAGAGCAGTTCTTC. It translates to CASIPQLAGREQFF.

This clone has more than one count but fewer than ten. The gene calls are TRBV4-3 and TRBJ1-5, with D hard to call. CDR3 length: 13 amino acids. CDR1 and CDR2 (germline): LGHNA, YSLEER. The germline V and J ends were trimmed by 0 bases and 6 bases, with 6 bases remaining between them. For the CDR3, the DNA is TGCGCCAGCAGCCAAGATTCCGGTCAGCCCCAGCATTTT. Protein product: CASSQDSGQPQHF.

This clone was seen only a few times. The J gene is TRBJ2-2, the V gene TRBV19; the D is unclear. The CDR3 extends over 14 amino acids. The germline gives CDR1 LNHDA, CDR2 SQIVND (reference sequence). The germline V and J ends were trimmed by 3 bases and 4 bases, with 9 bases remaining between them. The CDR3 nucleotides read TGTGCCAGTAGTATTTCCCGGGCCACCGGGGAGCTGTTTTTT. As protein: CASSISRATGELFF.

The CDR3, as DNA: TGCGCCAGCAGCTCGGACGCCTCTGGGGCCAACGTCCTGACTTTC. This translates into CASSSDASGANVLTF. The V and J genes are TRBV5-1 and TRBJ2-6; D uncertain. Germline-derived CDR1 and CDR2 are SGHRS and YFSETQ. CDR3 length: 15 amino acids. V was trimmed by 3 bases and J by 0 bases, leaving 7 bases between them.

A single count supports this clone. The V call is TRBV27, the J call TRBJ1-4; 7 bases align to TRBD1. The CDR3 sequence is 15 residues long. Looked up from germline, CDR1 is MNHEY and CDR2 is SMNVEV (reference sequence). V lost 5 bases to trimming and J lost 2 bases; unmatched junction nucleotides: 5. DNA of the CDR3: TGTGCCAGCAGTCGTTTACAGGGGACTAATGAAAAACTGTTTTTT. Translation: CASSRLQGTNEKLFF.

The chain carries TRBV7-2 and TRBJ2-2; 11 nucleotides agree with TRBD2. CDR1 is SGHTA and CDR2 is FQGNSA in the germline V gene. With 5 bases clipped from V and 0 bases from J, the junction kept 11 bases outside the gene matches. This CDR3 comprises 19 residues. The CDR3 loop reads CASSPRRSSGGANTGELFF. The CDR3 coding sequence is TGTGCCAGCAGCCCAAGGCGGAGTAGCGGGGGGGCGAACACCGGGGAGCTGTTTTTT.

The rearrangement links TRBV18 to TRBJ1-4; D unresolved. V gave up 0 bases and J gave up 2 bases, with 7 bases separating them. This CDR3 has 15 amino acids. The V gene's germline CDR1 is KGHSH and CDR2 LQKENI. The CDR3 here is CASSPPQTTNEKLFF. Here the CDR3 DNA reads TGTGCCAGCTCACCACCGCAAACTACTAATGAAAAACTGTTTTTT.

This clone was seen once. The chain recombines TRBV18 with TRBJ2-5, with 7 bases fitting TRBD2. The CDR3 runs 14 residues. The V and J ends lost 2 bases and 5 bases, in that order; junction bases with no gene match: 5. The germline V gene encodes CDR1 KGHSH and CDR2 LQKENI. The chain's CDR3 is CASSPTAGGETQYF. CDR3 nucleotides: TGTGCCAGCTCACCAACCGCCGGGGGGGAGACCCAGTACTTC. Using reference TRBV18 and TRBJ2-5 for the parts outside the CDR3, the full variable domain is NAGVMQNPRHLVRRRGQEARLRCSPMKGHSHVYWYRQLPEEGLKFMVYLQKENIIDESGMPKERFSAEFPKEGPSILRIQQVVRGDSAAYFCASSPTAGGETQYFGPGTRLLVL.

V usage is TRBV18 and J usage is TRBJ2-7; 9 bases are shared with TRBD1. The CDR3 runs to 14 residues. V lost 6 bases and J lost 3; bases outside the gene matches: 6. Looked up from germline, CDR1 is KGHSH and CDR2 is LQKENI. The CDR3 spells CASSPGTGLYEQYF. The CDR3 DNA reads TGTGCCAGCTCCCCCGGGACAGGGCTCTACGAGCAGTACTTC.

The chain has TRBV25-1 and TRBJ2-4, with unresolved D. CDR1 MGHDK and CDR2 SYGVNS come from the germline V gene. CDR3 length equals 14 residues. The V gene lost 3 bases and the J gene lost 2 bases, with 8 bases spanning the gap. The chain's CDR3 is CASSDYGSKNIQYF. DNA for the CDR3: TGTGCCAGCAGTGATTATGGGTCCAAAAACATTCAGTACTTC. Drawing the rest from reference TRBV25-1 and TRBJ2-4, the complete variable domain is EADIYQTPRYLVIGTGKKITLECSQTMGHDKMYWYQQDPGMELHLIHYSYGVNSTEKGDLSSESTVSRIRTEHFPLTLESARPSHTSQYLCASSDYGSKNIQYFGAGTRLSVL.

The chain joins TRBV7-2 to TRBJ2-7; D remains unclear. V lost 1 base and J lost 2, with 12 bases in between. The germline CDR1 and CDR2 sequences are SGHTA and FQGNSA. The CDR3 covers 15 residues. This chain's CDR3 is CASSLDRGSTYEQYF. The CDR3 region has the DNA TGTGCCAGCAGCTTAGATCGTGGGTCAACCTACGAGCAGTACTTC. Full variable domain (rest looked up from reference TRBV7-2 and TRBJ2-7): GAGVSQSPSNKVTEKGKDVELRCDPISGHTALYWYRQSLGQGLEFLIYFQGNSAPDKSGLPSDRFSAERTGGSVSTLTIQRTQQEDSAVYLCASSLDRGSTYEQYFGPGTRLTVT.

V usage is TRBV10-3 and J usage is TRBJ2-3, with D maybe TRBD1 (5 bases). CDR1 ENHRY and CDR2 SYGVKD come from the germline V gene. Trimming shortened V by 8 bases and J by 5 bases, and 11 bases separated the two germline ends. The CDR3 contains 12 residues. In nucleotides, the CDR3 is TGTGCCATCGGGGCAGCAGGAGATACGCAGTATTTT. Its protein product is CAIGAAGDTQYF.

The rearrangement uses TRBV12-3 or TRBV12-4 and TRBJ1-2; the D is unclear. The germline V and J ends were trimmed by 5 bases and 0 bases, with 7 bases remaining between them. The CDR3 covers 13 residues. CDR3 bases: TGTGCCAGCAGTCCCACAGCTAACTATGGCTACACCTTC. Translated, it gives CASSPTANYGYTF.

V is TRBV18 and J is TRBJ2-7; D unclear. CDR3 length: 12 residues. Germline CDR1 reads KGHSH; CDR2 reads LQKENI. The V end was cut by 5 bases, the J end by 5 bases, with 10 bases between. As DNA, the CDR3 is TGTGCCAGCTCATCTTCAACCAACGAGCAGTACTTC. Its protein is CASSSSTNEQYF.

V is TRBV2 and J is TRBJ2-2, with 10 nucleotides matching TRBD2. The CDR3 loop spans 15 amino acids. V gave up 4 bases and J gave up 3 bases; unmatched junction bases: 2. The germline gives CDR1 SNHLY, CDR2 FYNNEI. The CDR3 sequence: CASSGTSGHTGELFF. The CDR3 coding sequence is TGTGCCAGCAGTGGGACTAGCGGTCACACCGGGGAGCTGTTTTTT.

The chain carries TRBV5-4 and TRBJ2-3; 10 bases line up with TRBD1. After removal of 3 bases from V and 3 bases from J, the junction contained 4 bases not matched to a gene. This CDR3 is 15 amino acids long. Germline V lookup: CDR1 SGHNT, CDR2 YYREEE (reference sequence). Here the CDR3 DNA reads TGTGCCAGCAGCTATCCGGGACAGGGGACAGATACGCAGTATTTT. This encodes CASSYPGQGTDTQYF.

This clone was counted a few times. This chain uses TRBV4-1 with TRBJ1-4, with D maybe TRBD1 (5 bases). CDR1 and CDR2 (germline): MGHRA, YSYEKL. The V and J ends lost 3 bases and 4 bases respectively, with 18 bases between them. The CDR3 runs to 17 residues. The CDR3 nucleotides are TGCGCCAGCAGCCAGCGGCGAGGAGGGACCCTTAATGAAAAACTGTTTTTT. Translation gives CASSQRRGGTLNEKLFF.

This CDR3 reads CACVPGDTEAFF. As DNA, the CDR3 is TGTGCCTGCGTACCGGGGGACACTGAAGCTTTCTTT. The genes are TRBV30 and TRBJ1-1, with D perhaps TRBD1 (5 bases). The germline V gene encodes CDR1 GTSNPN and CDR2 SVGIG (reference sequence). V was trimmed by 6 bases and J by 3 bases, leaving 11 bases between them. This CDR3 region has 12 residues.

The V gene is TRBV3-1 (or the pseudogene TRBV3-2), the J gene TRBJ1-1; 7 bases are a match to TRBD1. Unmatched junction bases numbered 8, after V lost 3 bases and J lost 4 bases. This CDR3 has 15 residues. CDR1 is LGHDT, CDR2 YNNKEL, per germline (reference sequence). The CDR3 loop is CASSQQTGLGTEAFF. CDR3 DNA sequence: TGTGCCAGCAGCCAGCAGACAGGGCTGGGCACTGAAGCTTTCTTT.

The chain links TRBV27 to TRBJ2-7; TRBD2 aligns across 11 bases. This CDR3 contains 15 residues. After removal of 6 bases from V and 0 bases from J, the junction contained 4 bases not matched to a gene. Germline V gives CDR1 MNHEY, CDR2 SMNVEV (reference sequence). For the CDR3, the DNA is TGTGCCAGCAGACCCGGGACTAGCGGCTCCTACGAGCAGTACTTC. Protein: CASRPGTSGSYEQYF.